The next 22 T cell receptor beta chains were all read from a single sample in a study of cytomegalovirus exposure and HLA in healthy donors. 60 Vbeta and 13 Jbeta primers were used in PCR. Produced via immunoSEQ multiplex PCR; TCRdb's table is partial and in-frame only. The table gives 200,000 to 250,000 clones; the top ten clones make up about 1.1% of it. Sequenced sample: PBMCs. The receptors stem from a girl aged 2 to 10 in good health and CMV-seropositive.

This chain connects TRBV2 to TRBJ1-1, with D perhaps TRBD1 (5 bases). The V end was cut by 2 bases, the J end by 0 bases, with 7 bases between. In germline, CDR1 is SNHLY, CDR2 FYNNEI. CDR3 length: 14 residues. CDR3 amino acids: CASSEQGLNTEAFF. For the CDR3, the DNA is TGTGCCAGCAGTGAACAGGGCCTGAACACTGAAGCTTTCTTT.

The V call is TRBV5-1, the J call TRBJ2-1; 11 bases align to TRBD2. Germline V gives CDR1 SGHRS, CDR2 YFSETQ. V shed 4 bases and J 7 bases; nucleotides not matched to a gene: 7. This CDR3 region has 15 residues. The CDR3 DNA sequence: TGCGCCAGCAGCCCCCAACTAGCGGGGGATAATGAGCAGTTCTTC. Translated: CASSPQLAGDNEQFF.

The rearrangement links TRBV6-1 to TRBJ2-1; D may be TRBD2 (6 bases). From germline, CDR1 is MNHNS and CDR2 SASEGT. Between the trimmed V and J ends, which lost 8 bases and 4 bases, there was a span of 12 bases. The CDR3 loop spans 13 amino acids. The CDR3 protein is CASGTPLYNEQFF. The DNA for the CDR3 is TGTGCCAGCGGGACTCCACTTTACAATGAGCAGTTCTTC.

The chain links TRBV4-2 to TRBJ2-7; the match to TRBD2 covers 16 bases. CDR3 size: 19 residues. CDR1 and CDR2 (germline): LGHNA, YNFKEQ. J gave up 7 bases and V 0 bases, and 12 bases lay outside the gene matches. Written as DNA, the CDR3 is TGTGCCAGCAGCCAAGATAGGTCCGGGACTAGCGGGAGGGCCGGGGAGCAGTACTTC. Translated: CASSQDRSGTSGRAGEQYF.

The chain couples TRBV9 to TRBJ1-3; 9 bases are a match to TRBD1. CDR3 size: 16 residues. V lost 0 bases to trimming and J lost 0 bases; unmatched junction nucleotides: 1. The germline CDR1 and CDR2 sequences are SGDLS and YYNGEE. The CDR3 reads CASSVAGQGSGNTIYF. CDR3 in DNA: TGTGCCAGCAGCGTAGCGGGACAGGGCTCTGGAAACACCATATATTTT.

The chain joins TRBV9 to TRBJ2-2; tentatively, D is TRBD1 (6 bases). Trimming removed 0 bases at V and 5 bases at J, with 8 bases between. In germline, CDR1 is SGDLS, CDR2 YYNGEE. The CDR3 has 14 residues. The CDR3 loop reads CASSVEGDTGELFF. The DNA of the CDR3 is TGTGCCAGCAGCGTAGAGGGGGATACCGGGGAGCTGTTTTTT. Based on the CDR3 plus reference TRBV9 and TRBJ2-2, the full variable domain is DSGVTQTPKHLITATGQRVTLRCSPRSGDLSVYWYQQSLDQGLQFLIQYYNGEERAKGNILERFSAQQFPDLHSELNLSSLELGDSALYFCASSVEGDTGELFFGEGSRLTVL.

The chain combines TRBV7-8 with TRBJ2-5, with 7 bases matching TRBD1. The DNA end is more similar to TRBJ2-7, so the J call may be wrong. Germline V CDR1 and CDR2: SGHVS, FQNEAQ. The CDR3 is 13 residues long. CDR3 amino acids: CASSQGQTYEQYF. DNA for the CDR3: TGTGCCAGCAGCCAGGGACAGACCTACGAGCAGTACTTC.

The chain combines TRBV6-5 with TRBJ2-5; TRBD2 matches at 13 bases. This CDR3 is 14 amino acids long. Germline CDR1 is MNHEY and CDR2 is SVGAGI. The J segment lost 5 bases and the V segment lost 5 bases, leaving 2 bases of the junction unmatched. CDR3 in DNA: TGTGCCAGCAGTCCGACTAGCGGGAGGGAGACCCAGTACTTC. Protein sequence: CASSPTSGRETQYF.

The chain is built from TRBV10-2 and TRBJ1-1, with TRBD1 matching over 9 bases. J gave up 7 bases and V 6 bases, and 6 bases lay outside the gene matches. Germline loops: CDR1 WSHSY, CDR2 SAAADI. CDR3 length: 13 amino acids. In DNA form, the CDR3 reads TGCGCCAGCAGGGATCCGGGACAGGGTGAAGCTTTCTTT. Residues: CASRDPGQGEAFF.

This chain uses TRBV9 with TRBJ2-7; D possibly corresponds to TRBD1 (6 bases). Looked up from germline, CDR1 is SGDLS and CDR2 is YYNGEE. The CDR3 is 14 amino acids. V lost 2 bases, J lost 2 bases, and 11 bases lay in between. The CDR3 loop is CASSVGQRTYEQYF. The CDR3 coding sequence is TGTGCCAGCAGCGTCGGACAGCGTACCTACGAGCAGTACTTC. The full variable domain, rest sourced from reference TRBV9 and TRBJ2-7, is DSGVTQTPKHLITATGQRVTLRCSPRSGDLSVYWYQQSLDQGLQFLIQYYNGEERAKGNILERFSAQQFPDLHSELNLSSLELGDSALYFCASSVGQRTYEQYFGPGTRLTVT.

This rearrangement joins TRBV5-6 to TRBJ1-5, with 7 bases that match TRBD1. The CDR3 totals 15 residues. Germline-derived CDR1 and CDR2 are SGHDT and YYEEEE. The V gene end was trimmed by 0 bases and the J gene end by 6 bases; junction bases not matched to a gene: 6. The CDR3 here is CASSLGRDSRQPQHF. For the CDR3, the DNA is TGTGCCAGCAGCTTGGGCCGGGACAGTCGTCAGCCCCAGCATTTT.

The chain employs TRBV6-7 and TRBJ1-1; a possible D gene is TRBD1 (6 bases). TRBV6-7 counts as an open reading frame of uncertain function. V lost 2 bases to trimming and J lost 1 base, with 11 bases between them. CDR3 length: 15 amino acids. The DNA for the CDR3 is TGTGCCAGCAGTTACCGAGACAGGCGGAACACTGAAGCTTTCTTT. It specifies CASSYRDRRNTEAFF.

The chain links TRBV28 to TRBJ1-4, with 7 positions matching TRBD1. Trimming at V came to 5 bases and at J to 3 bases, leaving 3 bases not matched to a gene. CDR1 is MDHEN, CDR2 SYDVKM, per germline. The CDR3 has 14 residues. CDR3 sequence (DNA): TGTGCCAGCAGTCCAGGGGGAGCTAATGAAAAACTGTTTTTT. It encodes CASSPGGANEKLFF. Variable domain in full (rest from reference TRBV28 and TRBJ1-4): DVKVTQSSRYLVKRTGEKVFLECVQDMDHENMFWYRQDPGLGLRLIYFSYDVKMKEKGDIPEGYSVSREKKERFSLILESASTNQTSMYLCASSPGGANEKLFFGSGTQLSVL.

The genes are TRBV15 and TRBJ2-1, with a tentative D call TRBD2 (5 bases). The V end lost 6 bases, the J end lost 4 bases, and 13 bases lay between the germline ends. There are 14 residues in the CDR3. The germline V gene encodes CDR1 LNHNV and CDR2 YYDKDF (reference sequence). DNA of the CDR3: TGTGCCACCAGGTTGCCGGGGATGTACAATGAGCAGTTCTTC. The encoded protein is CATRLPGMYNEQFF.

The gene calls are TRBV27 and TRBJ2-7; D possibly corresponds to TRBD1 (6 bases). The CDR3 spans 11 residues. The V and J ends lost 5 bases and 5 bases respectively, with 7 bases between them. Germline loops: CDR1 MNHEY, CDR2 SMNVEV (reference sequence). DNA for the CDR3: TGTGCCAGCAGTAAGGGGGACGAGCAGTACTTC. Its translation: CASSKGDEQYF.

The chain joins TRBV6-5 to TRBJ2-3; D remains unclear. Germline V CDR1 and CDR2: MNHEY, SVGAGI. V lost 5 bases, J lost 0 bases, and 12 bases lay in between. This CDR3 contains 15 residues. This chain's CDR3 is CASSTNGLSTDTQYF. For the CDR3, the DNA is TGTGCCAGCAGTACAAATGGGCTGAGCACAGATACGCAGTATTTT.

The chain uses TRBV9 and TRBJ2-6; D is possibly TRBD1 (6 bases). The CDR3 runs to 17 residues. Germline loops: CDR1 SGDLS, CDR2 YYNGEE. Deletions cut 3 bases from V and 4 bases from J, with 17 bases between. The CDR3 nucleotides read TGTGCCAGCAGCGCCAACAGGGTATCGGGGGGGGCCAACGTCCTGACTTTC. Protein sequence: CASSANRVSGGANVLTF.

As to this clone: Within the sample, other DNA sequences also encode this same CDR3. The chain carries TRBV5-1 and TRBJ1-1; D unclear. CDR3 length equals 13 residues. Trimming removed 0 bases from V and 1 base from J, with 4 bases in between. CDR1 SGHRS and CDR2 YFSETQ come from the germline V gene. CDR3 nucleotides: TGCGCCAGCAGCTTGGGCAGGAACACTGAAGCTTTCTTT. Encoded protein: CASSLGRNTEAFF.

The V and J genes are TRBV28 and TRBJ2-1, with 8 nucleotides matching TRBD2. Per the germline V gene, CDR1 is MDHEN and CDR2 is SYDVKM. J lost 7 bases, V lost 8 bases, and 13 bases had no gene match. The CDR3 length is 15 residues. CDR3 protein: CASSPRELAANEQFF. The CDR3 region has the DNA TGTGCCAGCTCCCCAAGGGAACTAGCGGCTAATGAGCAGTTCTTC. The complete variable domain, with remaining parts taken from reference TRBV28 and TRBJ2-1, reads DVKVTQSSRYLVKRTGEKVFLECVQDMDHENMFWYRQDPGLGLRLIYFSYDVKMKEKGDIPEGYSVSREKKERFSLILESASTNQTSMYLCASSPRELAANEQFFGPGTRLTVL.

CDR3 in amino acids: CASSERTTSAGSNQPQHF. Written as DNA, the CDR3 is TGTGCCAGCAGTGAAAGGACCACGTCAGCGGGGAGCAATCAGCCCCAGCATTTT. The chain joins TRBV2 to TRBJ1-5; D remains ambiguous. There are 18 residues in the CDR3. Per the germline V gene, CDR1 is SNHLY and CDR2 is FYNNEI. V shed 2 bases and J shed 1 base, with 18 bases lying between them.

The rearrangement joins TRBV6-1 to TRBJ2-2, with D tentatively TRBD1 (5 bases). Per germline, CDR1 MNHNS and CDR2 SASEGT. The CDR3 is made up of 12 amino acids. The ends were cut back, 6 bases at V and 5 bases at J, with 7 bases in the middle. The CDR3 here is CASRPGTGELFF. The CDR3 coding sequence is TGTGCCAGCAGACCAGGGACCGGGGAGCTGTTTTTT.

The rearrangement links TRBV20-1 to TRBJ2-5, with D hard to call. The J call may be wrong; the DNA end is better matched by TRBJ2-7. This CDR3 comprises 11 residues. Germline V gives CDR1 DFQATT, CDR2 SNEGSKA (reference sequence). CDR3 coding DNA: TGCAGTGCGACGCCCGACTACGAGCAGTACTTC. Translated, it gives CSATPDYEQYF.